The following is a T cell receptor beta chain sequence with its context. Its target is not known. The data derive from a study of T cells in localized non-small cell lung cancer. The table came from immunoSEQ multiplex PCR; TCRdb's copy has only in-frame clones and leaves some out. The table lists 50,000 to 65,000 clones, roughly 80% of them singletons. This CDR3 is built from 16 residues. Looked up from germline, CDR1 is ENHRY and CDR2 is SYGVKD. V lost 2 bases to trimming and J lost 5 bases, with 18 bases between them. Findings and limits, study-wide: The highest T cell clonality was in uninvolved adjacent lung, above tumor. Because researchers sequenced only one region of the tumor, heterogeneity is still possible. A median of around 60 clones ranked among the top 100 in tumor appeared in adjacent lung.

The J gene is TRBJ2-5, the V gene TRBV10-3; tentative D call: TRBD2 (5 bases). The clonotype originates from a man between 40 and 70 years old with stage II lung adenocarcinoma. Sequencing used PBMCs, obtained before any cancer treatment. The CDR3 here is CAISEPGGPLGETQYF. CDR3 coding DNA: TGTGCCATCAGTGAGCCCGGAGGACCCCTGGGGGAGACCCAGTACTTC.